This T cell receptor (beta chain) comes out of a study of pediatric ulcerative colitis (dated by TCRdb to between 2018 and 2021). With regard to the full study: Of the ulcerative colitis patients, about seven had pancolitis and two had left-sided colitis, and histology in every patient was consistent with ulcerative colitis. From nine newly diagnosed, treatment-naive pediatric ulcerative colitis patients and a few non-IBD control children, paired blood and rectal samples were collected. Using the Pediatric Ulcerative Colitis Activity Index, two patients were classed as having mild disease, several as having moderate disease and three as having acute severe colitis.

During colonoscopy, one to two pinch biopsies were obtained from the rectum for research. Ulcerative colitis patients had received no immunosuppressive medication before the diagnostic colonoscopy. Rectal biopsies were digested with proteinase K before DNA isolation. The Wizard kit (Promega) was used to extract genomic DNA from both blood and intestinal samples. CDR1 and CDR2 are drawn from the germline V gene (reference sequence): GTSNPN, SVGIG. V was cut back by 3 bases and J by 2 bases, leaving a gap of 11 bases between them. Inclusive of the bounding cysteine and phenylalanine, the CDR3 is 14 residues long. Only CDR3 DNA is held: 42 bases, read in frame from base 1. A note on this clone: Which antigen it targets is not known. One base away there is no much larger clone; base qualities are not given.

Using the immunoSEQ TRB Survey service, rearranged CDR3 beta regions were amplified from genomic DNA with multiplex V and J primers. Survey-level sequencing depth of up to 500,000 reads per sample was used to keep depth equal across samples. The libraries were purified and pooled, then sequenced using Illumina technology. In the original analysis: Productive clonality, sample overlap, pairwise scatters, CDR3 beta length, V/D/J gene usage and productiveness were all assessed with the immunoSEQ online tools. Calculated diversity was defined as the number of unique rearrangements divided by total templates, multiplied by 100, and Shannon and Simpson indices were computed as well. Principal component analysis used the R prcomp function and ggbiplot package on Z-score normalized data. Morisita's index was used to quantify blood-rectal clonal overlap within each subject. Held by TCRdb, this immuneACCESS table contains in-frame sequences only and omits some clones. Under half of the omission traces to an unresolved V gene where checked; the cause of the rest is unknown. V and J calls and clone size follow that table, whereas D and trimming were derived from the DNA. The sample table contains 40,000 to 55,000 clones; only one count was recorded for about four fifths of them. The ten largest clonotypes hold around 3.5% of the sample.

Here is what the overall study found, with its caveats: A couple of rectal CDR3 clonotypes were detected in all ulcerative colitis patients and were not detected in any of the controls. Rectal repertoire features separated controls, mild-moderate and acute severe colitis patients; acute severe colitis showed reduced rectal diversity due to clonal expansions. For technical reasons, the blood samples of two patients yielded substantially fewer templates, so those samples were excluded from the blood-rectal overlap analysis. The healthy control group was small, consisting of only four individuals. T cells from blood may have been included in the rectal pinch biopsies, particularly in patients with overt colitis. Because repertoires were derived from total lymphocyte DNA, patterns in rare subsets such as regulatory T cells may not have been reflected. Significantly higher autologous blood-rectal clonal overlap was found in ulcerative colitis patients than in controls, which suggested increased T cell trafficking to inflamed tissue.

This clonotype was obtained from a girl aged 5 to 17 with moderate ulcerative colitis. Recombination connected TRBV30 to TRBJ1-3; there is no confident call for the D gene. Sample: gut tissue. This receptor carries the CDR3 CAWRGVEAGNTIYF. The nucleotide sequence reads TGTGCCTGGAGGGGCGTAGAGGCTGGAAACACCATATATTTT.